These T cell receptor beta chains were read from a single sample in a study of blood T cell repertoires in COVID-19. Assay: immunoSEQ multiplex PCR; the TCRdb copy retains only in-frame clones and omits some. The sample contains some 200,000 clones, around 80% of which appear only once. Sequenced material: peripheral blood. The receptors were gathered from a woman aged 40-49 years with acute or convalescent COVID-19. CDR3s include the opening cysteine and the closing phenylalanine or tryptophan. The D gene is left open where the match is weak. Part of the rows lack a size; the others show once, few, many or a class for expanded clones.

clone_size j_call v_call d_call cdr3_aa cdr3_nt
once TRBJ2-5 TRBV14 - CASSRFRGQGETQYF TGTGCCAGCAGCCGCTTCAGGGGTCAAGGGGAGACCCAGTACTTC
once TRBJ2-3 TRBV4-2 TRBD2 CASSQVGTSGLDTQYF TGTGCCAGCAGCCAAGTTGGGACTAGCGGGCTCGATACGCAGTATTTT
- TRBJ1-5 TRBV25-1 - CASSAPGGNQPQHF TGTGCCAGCAGTGCGCCAGGGGGCAATCAGCCCCAGCATTTT
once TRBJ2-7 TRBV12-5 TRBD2 CASGLVRTSGVGNEQYF TGTGCTAGTGGTTTGGTACGGACTAGCGGGGTCGGAAACGAGCAGTACTTC
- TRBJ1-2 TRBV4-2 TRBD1 CASKRETGNYGYTF TGTGCCAGCAAACGAGAGACAGGGAACTATGGCTACACCTTC
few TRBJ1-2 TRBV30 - CAWSVAGGFGGYTF TGTGCCTGGAGTGTAGCGGGAGGGTTCGGTGGCTACACCTTC
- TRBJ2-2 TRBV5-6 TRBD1 CASSFGTVGELFF TGTGCCAGCAGCTTCGGGACAGTGGGGGAGCTGTTTTTT
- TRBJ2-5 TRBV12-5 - CASAIGRGQETQYF TGTGCTAGTGCTATCGGGCGGGGCCAAGAGACCCAGTACTTC
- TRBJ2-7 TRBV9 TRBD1 CASSGGRDRLYEQYF TGTGCCAGCAGCGGGGGCCGGGACAGGCTATACGAGCAGTACTTC
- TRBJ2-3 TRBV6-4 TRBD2 CASSLVAGDTQYF TGTGCCAGCAGTCTGGTAGCGGGGGATACGCAGTATTTT
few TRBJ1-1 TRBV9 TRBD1 CASSVGYRGPGITEAFF TGTGCCAGCAGCGTAGGATACAGGGGGCCCGGCATAACTGAAGCTTTCTTT
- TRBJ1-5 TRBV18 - CASSPEGNQPQHF TGTGCCAGCTCACCGGAGGGAAATCAGCCCCAGCATTTT
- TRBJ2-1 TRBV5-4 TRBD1 CASSKQGGEQFF TGTGCCAGCAGTAAACAGGGGGGTGAGCAGTTCTTC
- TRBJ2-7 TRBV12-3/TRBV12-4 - CASSLQVAYEQYF TGTGCCAGCAGTTTACAGGTCGCCTACGAGCAGTACTTC
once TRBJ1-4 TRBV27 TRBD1 CASSFGTGVNEKLFF TGTGCCAGCAGTTTCGGGACAGGGGTTAATGAAAAACTGTTTTTT
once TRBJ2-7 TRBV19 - CASSIGFGESYEQYF TGTGCCAGTAGTATAGGGTTCGGGGAGTCCTACGAGCAGTACTTC
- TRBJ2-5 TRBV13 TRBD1 CASSLGHRTGVETQYF TGTGCCAGCAGCTTAGGTCATCGGACAGGGGTAGAGACCCAGTACTTC
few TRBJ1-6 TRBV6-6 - CASSYPPGPGSPLHF TGTGCCAGCAGTTACCCCCCCGGCCCCGGGTCACCCCTCCACTTT
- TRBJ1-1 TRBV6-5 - CASSSLQGMNTEAFF TGTGCCAGCAGCTCACTCCAGGGCATGAACACTGAAGCTTTCTTT
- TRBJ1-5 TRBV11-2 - CASSLEEFRPQHF TGTGCCAGCAGCTTAGAAGAGTTCCGGCCCCAGCATTTT
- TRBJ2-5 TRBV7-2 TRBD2 CASSTQREEETQYF TGTGCCAGCAGCACACAGCGGGAAGAAGAGACCCAGTACTTC
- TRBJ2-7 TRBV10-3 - CAIRDGTAPYYEQYF TGTGCCATCAGGGATGGGACTGCACCCTACTACGAGCAGTACTTC
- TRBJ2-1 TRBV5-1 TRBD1 CASSLTGGPYNEQFF TGCGCCAGCAGCTTGACAGGGGGCCCCTACAATGAGCAGTTCTTC
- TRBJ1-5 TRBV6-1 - CASSDWGGGQPQHF TGTGCCAGCAGTGATTGGGGGGGAGGTCAGCCCCAGCATTTT
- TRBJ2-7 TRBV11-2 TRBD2 CASSLRGTSGYEQYF TGTGCCAGCAGCTTACGAGGGACTAGCGGCTACGAGCAGTACTTC
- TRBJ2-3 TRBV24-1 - CATSDVDRFGNTQYF TGTGCCACCAGTGATGTTGACAGGTTCGGCAATACGCAGTATTTT
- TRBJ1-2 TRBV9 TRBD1 CASSARGGRGRIGGYTF TGTGCCAGCAGCGCCAGGGGCGGTAGGGGGCGAATAGGTGGCTACACCTTC
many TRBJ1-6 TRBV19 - CASSPSTGSNSPLHF TGTGCCAGTAGCCCCTCCACAGGCTCGAATTCACCCCTCCACTTT
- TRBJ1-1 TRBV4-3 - CASSQDRVGTEAFF TGCGCCAGCAGCCAAGACAGGGTGGGCACTGAAGCTTTCTTT
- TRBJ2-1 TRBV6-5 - CASSYGPLGDEQFF TGTGCCAGCAGTTACGGTCCTTTGGGCGATGAGCAGTTCTTC
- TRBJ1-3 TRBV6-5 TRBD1 CASSYEGARGNTIYF TGTGCCAGCAGTTACGAGGGGGCGAGAGGAAACACCATATATTTT
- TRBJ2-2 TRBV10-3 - CAISGSGIIGELFF TGTGCCATCAGTGGATCAGGGATTATCGGGGAGCTGTTTTTT
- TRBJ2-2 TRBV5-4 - CASSLTSPNTGELFF TGTGCCAGCAGCCTGACTAGTCCGAACACCGGGGAGCTGTTTTTT
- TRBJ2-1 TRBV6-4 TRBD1 CASSLLPTGTGLKNEQFF TGTGCCAGCAGTCTCCTCCCCACCGGGACAGGGCTGAAAAATGAGCAGTTCTTC
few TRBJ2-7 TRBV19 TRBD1 CASSPTGGQKQYF TGTGCCAGTAGCCCTACAGGGGGACAGAAGCAGTACTTC
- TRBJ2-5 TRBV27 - CASSSQDQETQYF TGTGCCAGCAGTTCCCAGGATCAAGAGACCCAGTACTTC
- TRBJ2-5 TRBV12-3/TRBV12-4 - CASSLFKAETQYF TGTGCCAGCAGTCTCTTCAAAGCGGAGACCCAGTACTTC
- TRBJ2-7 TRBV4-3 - CASSQEPVARSYEQYF TGCGCCAGCAGCCAAGAGCCTGTAGCGCGGTCCTACGAGCAGTACTTC
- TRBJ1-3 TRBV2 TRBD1 CASIFTGAGNTIYF TGTGCCAGCATATTCACAGGGGCTGGAAACACCATATATTTT